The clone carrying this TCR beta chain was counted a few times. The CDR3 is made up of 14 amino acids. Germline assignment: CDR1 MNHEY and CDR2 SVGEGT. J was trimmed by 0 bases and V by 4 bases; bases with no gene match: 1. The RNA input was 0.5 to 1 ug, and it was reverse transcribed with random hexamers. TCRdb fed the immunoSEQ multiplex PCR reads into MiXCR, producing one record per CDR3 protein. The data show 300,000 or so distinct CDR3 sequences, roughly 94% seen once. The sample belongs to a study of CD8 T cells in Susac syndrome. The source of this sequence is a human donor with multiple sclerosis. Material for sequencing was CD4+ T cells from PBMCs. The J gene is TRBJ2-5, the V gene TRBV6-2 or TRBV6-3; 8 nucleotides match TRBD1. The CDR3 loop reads CASSSDRDQETQYF. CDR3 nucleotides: TGTGCCAGCAGTTCGGACAGGGACCAAGAGACCCAGTACTTC.